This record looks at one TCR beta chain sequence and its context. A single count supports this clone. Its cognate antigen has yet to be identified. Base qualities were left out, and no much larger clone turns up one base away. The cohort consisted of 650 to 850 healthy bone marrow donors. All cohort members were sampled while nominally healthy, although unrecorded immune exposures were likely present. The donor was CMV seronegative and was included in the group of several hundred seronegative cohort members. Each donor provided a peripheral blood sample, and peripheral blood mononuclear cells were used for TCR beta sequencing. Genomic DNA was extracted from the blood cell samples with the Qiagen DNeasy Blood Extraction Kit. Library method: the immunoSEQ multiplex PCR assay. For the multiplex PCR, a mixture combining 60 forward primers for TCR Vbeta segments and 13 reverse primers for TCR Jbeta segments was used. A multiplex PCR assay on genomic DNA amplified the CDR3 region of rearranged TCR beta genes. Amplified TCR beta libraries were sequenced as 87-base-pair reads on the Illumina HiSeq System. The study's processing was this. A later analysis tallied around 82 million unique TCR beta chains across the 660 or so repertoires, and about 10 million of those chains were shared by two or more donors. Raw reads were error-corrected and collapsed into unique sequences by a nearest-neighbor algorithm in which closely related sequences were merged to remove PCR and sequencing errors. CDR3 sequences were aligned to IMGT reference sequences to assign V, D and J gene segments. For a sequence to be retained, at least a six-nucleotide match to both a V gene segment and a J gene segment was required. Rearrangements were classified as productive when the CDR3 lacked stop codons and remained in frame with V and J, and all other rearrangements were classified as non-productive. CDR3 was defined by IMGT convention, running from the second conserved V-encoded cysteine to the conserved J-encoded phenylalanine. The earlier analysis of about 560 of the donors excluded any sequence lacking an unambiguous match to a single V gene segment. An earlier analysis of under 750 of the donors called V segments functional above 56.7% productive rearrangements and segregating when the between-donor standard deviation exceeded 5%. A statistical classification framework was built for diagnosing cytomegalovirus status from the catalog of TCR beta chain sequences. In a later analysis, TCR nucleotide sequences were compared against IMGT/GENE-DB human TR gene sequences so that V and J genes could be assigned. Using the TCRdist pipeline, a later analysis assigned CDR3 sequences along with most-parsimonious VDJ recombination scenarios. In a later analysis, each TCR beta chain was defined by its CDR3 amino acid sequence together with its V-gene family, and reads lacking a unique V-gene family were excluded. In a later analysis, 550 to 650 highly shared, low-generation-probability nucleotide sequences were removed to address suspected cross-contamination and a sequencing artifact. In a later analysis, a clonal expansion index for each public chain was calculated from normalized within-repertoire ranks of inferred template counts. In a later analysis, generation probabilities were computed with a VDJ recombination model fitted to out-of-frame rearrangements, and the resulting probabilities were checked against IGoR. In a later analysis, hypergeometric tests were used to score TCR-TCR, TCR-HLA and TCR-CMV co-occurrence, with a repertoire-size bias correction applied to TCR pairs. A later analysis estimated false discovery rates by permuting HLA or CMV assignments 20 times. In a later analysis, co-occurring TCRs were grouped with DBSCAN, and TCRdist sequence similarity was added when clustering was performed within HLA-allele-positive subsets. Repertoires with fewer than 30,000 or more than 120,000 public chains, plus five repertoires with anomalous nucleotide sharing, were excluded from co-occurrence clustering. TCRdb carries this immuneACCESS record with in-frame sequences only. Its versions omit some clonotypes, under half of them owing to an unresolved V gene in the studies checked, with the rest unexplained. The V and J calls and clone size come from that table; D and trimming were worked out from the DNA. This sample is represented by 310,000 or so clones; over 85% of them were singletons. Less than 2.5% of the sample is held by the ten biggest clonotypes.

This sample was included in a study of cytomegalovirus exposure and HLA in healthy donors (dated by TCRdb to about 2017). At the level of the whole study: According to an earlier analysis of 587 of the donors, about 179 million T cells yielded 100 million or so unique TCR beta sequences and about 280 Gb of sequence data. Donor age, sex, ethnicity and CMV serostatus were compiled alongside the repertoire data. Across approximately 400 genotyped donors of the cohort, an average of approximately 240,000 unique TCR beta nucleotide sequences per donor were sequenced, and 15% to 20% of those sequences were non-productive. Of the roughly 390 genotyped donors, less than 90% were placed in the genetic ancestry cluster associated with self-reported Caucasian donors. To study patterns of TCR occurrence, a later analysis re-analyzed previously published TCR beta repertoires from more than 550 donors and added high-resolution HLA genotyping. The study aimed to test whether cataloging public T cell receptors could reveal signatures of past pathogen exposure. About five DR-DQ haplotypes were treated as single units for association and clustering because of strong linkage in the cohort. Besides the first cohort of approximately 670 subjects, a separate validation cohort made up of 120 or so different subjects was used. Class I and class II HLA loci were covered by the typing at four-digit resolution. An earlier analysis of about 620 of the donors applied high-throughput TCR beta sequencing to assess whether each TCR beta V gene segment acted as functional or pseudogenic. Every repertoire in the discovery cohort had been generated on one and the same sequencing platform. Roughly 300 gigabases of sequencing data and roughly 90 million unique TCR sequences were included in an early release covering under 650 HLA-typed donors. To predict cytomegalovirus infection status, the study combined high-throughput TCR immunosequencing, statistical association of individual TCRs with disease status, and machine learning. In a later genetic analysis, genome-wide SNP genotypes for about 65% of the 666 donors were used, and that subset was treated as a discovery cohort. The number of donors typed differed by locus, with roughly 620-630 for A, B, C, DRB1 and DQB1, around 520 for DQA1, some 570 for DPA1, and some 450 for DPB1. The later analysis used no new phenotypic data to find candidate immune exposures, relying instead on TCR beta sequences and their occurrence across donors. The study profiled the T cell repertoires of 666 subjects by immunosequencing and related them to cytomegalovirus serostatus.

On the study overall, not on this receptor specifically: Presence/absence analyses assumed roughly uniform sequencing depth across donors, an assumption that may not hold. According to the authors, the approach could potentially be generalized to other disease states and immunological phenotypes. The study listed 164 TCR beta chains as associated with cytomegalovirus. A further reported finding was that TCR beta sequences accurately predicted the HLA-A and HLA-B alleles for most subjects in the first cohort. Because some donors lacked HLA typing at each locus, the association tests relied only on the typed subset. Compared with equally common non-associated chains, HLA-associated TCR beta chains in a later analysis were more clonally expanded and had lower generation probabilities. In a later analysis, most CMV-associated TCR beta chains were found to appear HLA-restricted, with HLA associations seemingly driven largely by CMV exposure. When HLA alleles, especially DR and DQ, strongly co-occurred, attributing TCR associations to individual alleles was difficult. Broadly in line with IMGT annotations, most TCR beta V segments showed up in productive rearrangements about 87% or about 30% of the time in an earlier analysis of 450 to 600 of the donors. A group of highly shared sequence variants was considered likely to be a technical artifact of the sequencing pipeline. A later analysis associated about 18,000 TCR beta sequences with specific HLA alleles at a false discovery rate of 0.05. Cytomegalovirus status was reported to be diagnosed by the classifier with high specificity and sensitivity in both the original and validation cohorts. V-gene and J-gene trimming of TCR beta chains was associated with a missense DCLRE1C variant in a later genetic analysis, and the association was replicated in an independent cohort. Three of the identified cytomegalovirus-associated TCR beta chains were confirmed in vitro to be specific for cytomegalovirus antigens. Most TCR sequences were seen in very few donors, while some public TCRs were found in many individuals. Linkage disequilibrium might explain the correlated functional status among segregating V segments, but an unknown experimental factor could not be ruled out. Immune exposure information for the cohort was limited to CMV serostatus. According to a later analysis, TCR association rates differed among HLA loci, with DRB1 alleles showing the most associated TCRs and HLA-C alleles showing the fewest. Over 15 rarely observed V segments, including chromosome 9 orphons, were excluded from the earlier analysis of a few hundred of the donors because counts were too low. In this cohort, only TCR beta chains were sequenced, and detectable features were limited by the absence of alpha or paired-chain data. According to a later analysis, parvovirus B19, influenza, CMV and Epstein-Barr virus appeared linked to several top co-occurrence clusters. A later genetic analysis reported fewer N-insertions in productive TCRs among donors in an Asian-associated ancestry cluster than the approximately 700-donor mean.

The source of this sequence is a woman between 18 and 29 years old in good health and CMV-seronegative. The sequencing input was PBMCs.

The DNA is TGCGCCAGCGCGGGACAGGATAATGAAAAACTGTTTTTT. Its protein product is CASAGQDNEKLFF. The chain was built from TRBV10-2 and TRBJ1-4; the junction holds 8 bases that match TRBD1. The cysteine opens and the phenylalanine closes a CDR3 of 13 amino acids. The DNA shown is the 39-base CDR3, in frame from base 1. CDR1 and CDR2, per the germline V gene, are WSHSY and SAAADI. V lost 8 bases and J lost 4 bases, and the count of bases not matched to a germline gene is 3.